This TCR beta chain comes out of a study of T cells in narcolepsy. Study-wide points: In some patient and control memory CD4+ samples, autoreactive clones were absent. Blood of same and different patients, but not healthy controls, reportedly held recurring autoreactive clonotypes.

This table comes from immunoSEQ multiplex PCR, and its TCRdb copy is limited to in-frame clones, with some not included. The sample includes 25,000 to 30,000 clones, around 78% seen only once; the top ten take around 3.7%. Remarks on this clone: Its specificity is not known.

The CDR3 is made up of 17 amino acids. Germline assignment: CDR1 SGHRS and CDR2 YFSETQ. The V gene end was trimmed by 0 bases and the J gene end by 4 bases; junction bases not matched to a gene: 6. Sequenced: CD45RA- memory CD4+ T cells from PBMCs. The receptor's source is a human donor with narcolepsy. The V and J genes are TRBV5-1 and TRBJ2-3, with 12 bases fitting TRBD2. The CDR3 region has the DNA TGCGCCAGCAGCTTGGGGCTTGCTAGCGGGGGGGCAGATACGCAGTATTTT. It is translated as CASSLGLASGGADTQYF.